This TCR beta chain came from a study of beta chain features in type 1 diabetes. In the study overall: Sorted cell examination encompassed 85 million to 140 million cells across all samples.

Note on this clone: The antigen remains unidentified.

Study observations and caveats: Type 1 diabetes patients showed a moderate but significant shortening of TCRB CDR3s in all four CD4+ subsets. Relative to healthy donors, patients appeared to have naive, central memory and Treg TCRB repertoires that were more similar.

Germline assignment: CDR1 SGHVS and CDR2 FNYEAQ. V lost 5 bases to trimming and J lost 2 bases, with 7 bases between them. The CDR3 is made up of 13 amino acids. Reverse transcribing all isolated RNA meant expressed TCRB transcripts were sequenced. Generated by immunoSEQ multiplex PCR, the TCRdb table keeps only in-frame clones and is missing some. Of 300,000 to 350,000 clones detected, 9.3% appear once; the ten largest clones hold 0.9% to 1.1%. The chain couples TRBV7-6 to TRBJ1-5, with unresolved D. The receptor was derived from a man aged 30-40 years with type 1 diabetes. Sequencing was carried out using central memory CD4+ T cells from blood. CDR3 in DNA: TGTGCCAGCAGCGCCACCGGCAATCAGCCCCAGCATTTT. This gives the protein CASSATGNQPQHF.